A single sample is the source of the 7 T cell receptor beta chains below, sequenced in a study of T cell repertoires in cytomegalovirus infection. MiXCR, run by TCRdb on the reads, gives a single entry per CDR3 protein. The sample contains more than 250,000 distinct CDR3 sequences, 25% of which appear only once. Which antigens these TCRs recognize remains unknown. The source material was cultured PBMCs, sampled from culture after CMV antigen stimulation. Receptors originate from a human donor in good health (CMV status not recorded). Some clones in this sample may be carry-over from other donors' samples.

This clonotype was observed a few times. J is TRBJ2-1 and V is TRBV7-3; weak D call: TRBD2 (5 bases). Germline V CDR1 and CDR2: SGHTA, FQGTGA. V was cut by 2 bases and J by 1 base, with 15 bases left in between. The CDR3 is 17 residues long. CDR3 bases: TGTGCCAGCAGCTTACGGCAAGGAGGCGGGTCCTACAATGAGCAGTTCTTC. Its translation: CASSLRQGGGSYNEQFF.

This clonotype showed up just a few times. The chain recombines TRBV20-1 with TRBJ2-7; D unclear. Per germline, CDR1 DFQATT and CDR2 SNEGSKA (reference sequence). The CDR3 runs to 13 residues. Trimming left V 3 bases short and J 0 bases short, with 9 bases between. The CDR3: CSASFASSYEQYV. CDR3 DNA: TGCAGTGCTAGTTTTGCAAGCTCCTACGAGCAGTACGTC.

This clonotype has more than one count but fewer than ten. The V gene is TRBV2, the J gene TRBJ2-1; D gene unclear. The germline V gene has CDR1 SNHLY and CDR2 FYNNEI. V lost 5 bases, J lost 7 bases, and 9 bases lay in between. The CDR3 length is 12 residues. CDR3 amino acids: CASSRGGNEQFF. The CDR3 DNA reads as TGTGCCAGCAGTAGAGGCGGAAATGAGCAGTTCTTC. The whole variable domain, filled in from reference TRBV2 and TRBJ2-1, reads EPEVTQTPSHQVTQMGQEVILRCVPISNHLYFYWYRQILGQKVEFLVSFYNNEISEKSEIFDDQFSVERPDGSNFTLKIRSTKLEDSAMYFCASSRGGNEQFFGPGTRLTVL.

The chain uses TRBV20-1 and TRBJ1-5, with D maybe TRBD1 (5 bases). The V gene's germline CDR1 is DFQATT and CDR2 SNEGSKA (reference sequence). The length of the CDR3 is 14 residues. Trimming removed 4 bases from V and 3 bases from J, with 13 bases in between. CDR3 protein: CSATQGRNNQPQHF. The CDR3 DNA sequence: TGCAGTGCTACTCAGGGACGTAACAATCAGCCCCAGCATTTT.

A few counts support this clonotype. The V and J genes are TRBV7-9 and TRBJ2-6; no definite D call. The CDR3 sequence is 18 residues long. Germline CDR1 and CDR2: SEHNR and FQNEAQ (reference sequence). Trimming stripped 2 bases from V and 0 bases from J, with 14 bases between. The CDR3 DNA sequence: TGTGCCAGCAGCTTAAACGGTCCATTCAACTCTGGGGCCAACGTCCTGACTTTC. Translation: CASSLNGPFNSGANVLTF.

This chain connects TRBV5-1 to TRBJ1-1; D is possibly TRBD1 (5 bases). Trimming cost V 0 bases and J 3 bases, with 21 bases left between them. Germline CDR1 SGHRS, CDR2 YFSETQ. This CDR3 is 18 amino acids long. The DNA for the CDR3 is TGCGCCAGCAGCTTGGGTTACTCACGGGTTGGGGGTGACACTGAAGCTTTCTTT. Translated: CASSLGYSRVGGDTEAFF.

Turning to this clonotype: A clone one base away is much larger, so this may be a read error. In this CDR3 the conserved last residue, phenylalanine or tryptophan, is missing, so a read error is likely. V gene TRBV7-8 combines with J gene TRBJ2-7, with TRBD1 matching over 7 bases. There are 14 residues in the CDR3. CDR1 is SGHVS, CDR2 FQNEAQ, per germline. With 5 bases clipped from V and 0 bases from J, the junction kept 4 bases outside the gene matches. The CDR3 region is CASSGRDSSYEQYA. The CDR3 DNA reads TGTGCCAGCAGCGGACGGGACAGCTCCTACGAGCAGTACGCC.